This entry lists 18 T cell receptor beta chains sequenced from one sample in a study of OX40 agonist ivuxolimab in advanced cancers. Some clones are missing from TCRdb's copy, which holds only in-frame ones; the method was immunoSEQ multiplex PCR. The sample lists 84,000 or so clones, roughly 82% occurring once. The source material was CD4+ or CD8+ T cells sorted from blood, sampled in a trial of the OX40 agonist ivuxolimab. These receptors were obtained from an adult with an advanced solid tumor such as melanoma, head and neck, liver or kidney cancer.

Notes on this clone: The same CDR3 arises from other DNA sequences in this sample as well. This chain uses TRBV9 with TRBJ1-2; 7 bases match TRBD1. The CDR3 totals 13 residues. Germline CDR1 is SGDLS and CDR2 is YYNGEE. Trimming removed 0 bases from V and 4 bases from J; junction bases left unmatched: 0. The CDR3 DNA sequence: TGTGCCAGCAGCGTAGGGACAGGCTATGGCTACACCTTC. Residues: CASSVGTGYGYTF.

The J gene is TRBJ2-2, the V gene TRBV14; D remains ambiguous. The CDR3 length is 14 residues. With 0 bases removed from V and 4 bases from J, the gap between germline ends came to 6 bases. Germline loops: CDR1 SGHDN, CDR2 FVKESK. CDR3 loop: CASSQEGSTGELFF. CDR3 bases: TGTGCCAGCAGCCAAGAAGGCTCCACCGGGGAGCTGTTTTTT.

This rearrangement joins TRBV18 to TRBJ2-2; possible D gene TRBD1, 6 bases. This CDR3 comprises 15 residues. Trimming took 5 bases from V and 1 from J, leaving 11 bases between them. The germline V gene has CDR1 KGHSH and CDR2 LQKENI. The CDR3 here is CASSIMTGNTGELFF. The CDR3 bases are TGTGCCAGCTCAATCATGACAGGGAACACCGGGGAGCTGTTTTTT.

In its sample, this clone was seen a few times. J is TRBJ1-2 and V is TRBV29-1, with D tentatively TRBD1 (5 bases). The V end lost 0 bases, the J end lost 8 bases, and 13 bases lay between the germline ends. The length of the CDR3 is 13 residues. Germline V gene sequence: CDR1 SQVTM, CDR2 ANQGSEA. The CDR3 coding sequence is TGCAGCGTTGAAGACCAACCCTGGGGGGGCTACACCTTC. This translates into CSVEDQPWGGYTF.

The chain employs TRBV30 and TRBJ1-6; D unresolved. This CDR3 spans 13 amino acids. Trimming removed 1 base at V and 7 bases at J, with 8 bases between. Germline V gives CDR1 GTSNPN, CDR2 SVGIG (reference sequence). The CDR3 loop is CAWSAAGNSPLHF. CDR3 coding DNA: TGTGCCTGGAGTGCTGCTGGGAATTCACCCCTCCACTTT.

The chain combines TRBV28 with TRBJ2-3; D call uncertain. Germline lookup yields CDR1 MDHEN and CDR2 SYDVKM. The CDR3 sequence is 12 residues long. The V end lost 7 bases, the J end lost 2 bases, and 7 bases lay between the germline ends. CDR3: CASKVATDTQYF. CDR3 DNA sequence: TGTGCCAGCAAGGTGGCCACAGATACGCAGTATTTT.

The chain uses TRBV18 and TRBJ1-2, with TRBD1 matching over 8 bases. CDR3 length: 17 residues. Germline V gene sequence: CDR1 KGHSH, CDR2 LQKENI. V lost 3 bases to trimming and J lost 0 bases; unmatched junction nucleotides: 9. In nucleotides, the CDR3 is TGTGCCAGCTCACCTGGGACAGGCTCGCTAGCTAACTATGGCTACACCTTC. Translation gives CASSPGTGSLANYGYTF.

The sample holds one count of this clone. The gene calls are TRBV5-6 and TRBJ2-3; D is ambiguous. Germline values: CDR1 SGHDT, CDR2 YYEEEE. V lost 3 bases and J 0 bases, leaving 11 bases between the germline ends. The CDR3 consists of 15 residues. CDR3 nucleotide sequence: TGTGCCAGCAGCTCTCAACACACTAGCACAGATACGCAGTATTTT. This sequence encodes CASSSQHTSTDTQYF.

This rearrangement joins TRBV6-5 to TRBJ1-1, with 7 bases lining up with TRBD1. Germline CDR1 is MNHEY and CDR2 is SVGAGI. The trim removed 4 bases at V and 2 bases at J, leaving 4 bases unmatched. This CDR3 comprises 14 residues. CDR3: CASSLGTVNTEAFF. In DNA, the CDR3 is TGTGCCAGCAGTTTGGGGACAGTTAACACTGAAGCTTTCTTT.

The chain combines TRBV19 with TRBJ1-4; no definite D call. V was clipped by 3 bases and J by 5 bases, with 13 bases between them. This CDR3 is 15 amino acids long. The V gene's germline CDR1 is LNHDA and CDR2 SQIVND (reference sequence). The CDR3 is CASSIGGTKNEKLFF. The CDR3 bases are TGTGCCAGTAGTATTGGCGGCACGAAGAATGAAAAACTGTTTTTT. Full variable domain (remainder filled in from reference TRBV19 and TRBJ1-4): DGGITQSPKYLFRKEGQNVTLSCEQNLNHDAMYWYRQDPGQGLRLIYYSQIVNDFQKGDIAEGYSVSREKKESFPLTVTSAQKNPTAFYLCASSIGGTKNEKLFFGSGTQLSVL.

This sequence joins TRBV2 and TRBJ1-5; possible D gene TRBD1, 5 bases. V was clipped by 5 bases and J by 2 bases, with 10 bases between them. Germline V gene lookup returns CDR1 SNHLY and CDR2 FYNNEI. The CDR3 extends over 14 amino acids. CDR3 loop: CASSPRDGNQPQHF. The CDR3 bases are TGTGCCAGCAGTCCCCGGGACGGCAATCAGCCCCAGCATTTT.

CDR3 coding DNA: TGTGCCAGTGGACAGGCGGAATATAGCAATCAGCCCCAGCATTTT. Its translation is CASGQAEYSNQPQHF. The chain combines TRBV28 with TRBJ1-5, with 7 bases matching TRBD1. Germline lookup yields CDR1 MDHEN and CDR2 SYDVKM. CDR3 size: 15 residues. Trimming at V came to 9 bases and at J to 0 bases, leaving 8 bases not matched to a gene.

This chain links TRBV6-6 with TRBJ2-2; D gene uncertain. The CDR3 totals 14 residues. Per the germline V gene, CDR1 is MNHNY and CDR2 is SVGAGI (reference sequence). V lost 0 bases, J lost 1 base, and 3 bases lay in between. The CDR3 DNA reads TGTGCCAGCAGTTACTCAGGGAACACCGGGGAGCTGTTTTTT. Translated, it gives CASSYSGNTGELFF.

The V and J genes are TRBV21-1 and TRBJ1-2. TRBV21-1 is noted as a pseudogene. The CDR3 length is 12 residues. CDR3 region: CASISRGLGYTF. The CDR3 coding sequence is TGTGCCAGCATCTCTCGGGGGCTTGGCTACACCTTC.

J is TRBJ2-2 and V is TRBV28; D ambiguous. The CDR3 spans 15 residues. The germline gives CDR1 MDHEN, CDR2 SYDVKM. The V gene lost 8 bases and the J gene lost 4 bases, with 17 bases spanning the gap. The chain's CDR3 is CASEKGPRATGELFF. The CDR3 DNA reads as TGTGCCAGCGAGAAAGGACCTAGGGCCACCGGGGAGCTGTTTTTT.

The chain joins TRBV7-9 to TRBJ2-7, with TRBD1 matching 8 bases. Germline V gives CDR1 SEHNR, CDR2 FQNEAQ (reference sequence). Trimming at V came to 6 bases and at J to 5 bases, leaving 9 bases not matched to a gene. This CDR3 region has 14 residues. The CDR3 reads CASRSDRGGNEQYF. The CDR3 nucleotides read TGTGCCAGCAGATCCGACAGGGGTGGCAACGAGCAGTACTTC.

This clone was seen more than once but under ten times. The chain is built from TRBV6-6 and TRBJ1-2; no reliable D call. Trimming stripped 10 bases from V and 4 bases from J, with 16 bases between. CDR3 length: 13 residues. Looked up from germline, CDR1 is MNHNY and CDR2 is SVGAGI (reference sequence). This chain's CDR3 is CATPPGNGYGYTF. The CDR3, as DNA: TGTGCCACCCCCCCCGGGAACGGCTATGGCTACACCTTC.

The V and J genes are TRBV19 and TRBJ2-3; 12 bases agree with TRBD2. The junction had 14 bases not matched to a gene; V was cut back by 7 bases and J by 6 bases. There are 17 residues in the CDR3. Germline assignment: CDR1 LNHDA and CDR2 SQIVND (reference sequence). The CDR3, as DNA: TGTGCCAGTAATACCAGGACTAGCGGGGTAGCCCCGGATACGCAGTATTTT. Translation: CASNTRTSGVAPDTQYF.